The entry that follows covers one T cell receptor (beta chain) sequence. Sequenced by immunoSEQ multiplex PCR; TCRdb stores in-frame clones only, minus some. In the table there are roughly 37,000 clones, around two thirds of which are singletons. This record belongs to a study of OX40 agonist ivuxolimab in advanced cancers. Study background: In this cohort, patients received ivuxolimab, an agonistic anti-OX40 (CD134) antibody.

The sequences come from CD4+ or CD8+ T cells sorted from blood, collected in a trial of the OX40 agonist ivuxolimab. This TCR was sampled from an adult with an advanced solid tumor such as melanoma, head and neck, liver or kidney cancer.

The CDR3: CASSMWGAGETQYF. The CDR3 coding sequence is TGTGCCAGTAGTATGTGGGGGGCCGGGGAGACCCAGTACTTC. V is TRBV19 and J is TRBJ2-5; D assignment may be TRBD1 or TRBD2 (6 bases each). This CDR3 comprises 14 residues. V was trimmed by 3 bases and J by 5 bases, leaving 13 bases between them. CDR1 is LNHDA, CDR2 SQIVND, per germline (reference sequence).